This entry lists 29 T cell receptor beta chains sequenced from one sample in a study of T cells after yellow fever vaccination. In TCRdb, the 5' RACE reads were re-called with MiXCR into one record per CDR3 protein. The data show some 400,000 distinct CDR3 sequences, around 20% seen once. This specimen consisted of PBMCs, obtained before the yellow fever booster vaccination. All receptors derive from a man younger than 35 who received the YFV17D yellow fever vaccine.

The CDR3 loop is CASSFLDALTQYF. DNA for the CDR3: TGTGCCAGCAGTTTTCTTGACGCTCTTACGCAGTATTTT. The chain joins TRBV12-3 or TRBV12-4 to TRBJ2-3; D not resolved. The germline V and J ends were trimmed by 3 bases and 8 bases, with 12 bases remaining between them. This CDR3 contains 13 residues.

The chain is built from TRBV5-1 and TRBJ1-1, with TRBD1 matching over 7 bases. This CDR3 spans 15 amino acids. V was pared by 2 bases and J by 4 bases, with 8 bases of the junction left unmatched. From germline, CDR1 is SGHRS and CDR2 YFSETQ. CDR3 sequence: CASSLIPTGFTEAFF. CDR3 DNA sequence: TGCGCCAGCAGCTTAATTCCGACAGGGTTCACTGAAGCTTTCTTT.

DNA of the CDR3: TGTGCCAGCAGCTTATCATTCTTGGCCATGTACTTC. It codes for CASSLSFLAMYF. The chain recombines TRBV7-8 with TRBJ2-5, with D uncertain. Trimming shortened V by 2 bases and J by 13 bases, and 14 bases separated the two germline ends. The CDR3 consists of 12 residues. CDR1 is SGHVS, CDR2 FQNEAQ, per germline.

This clonotype was counted a few times. The chain is built from TRBV6-1 and TRBJ2-7, with 10 bases that match TRBD2. The CDR3 extends over 15 amino acids. Unmatched junction bases numbered 9, after V lost 6 bases and J lost 4 bases. Germline CDR1 is MNHNS and CDR2 is SASEGT. CDR3 sequence (DNA): TGTGCCAGCAGCTCCAGCGGGGGGGCTTCGTACGAGCAGTACTTC. Its protein is CASSSSGGASYEQYF.

This clonotype showed up just a few times. The rearrangement joins TRBV12-3 or TRBV12-4 to TRBJ1-5; D unresolved. V lost 6 bases to trimming and J lost 6 bases, with 18 bases between them. The CDR3 length is 15 residues. The CDR3 sequence is CASRPGAAVIQPQHF. CDR3 nucleotides: TGTGCCAGCAGGCCCGGAGCGGCGGTTATTCAGCCCCAGCATTTT.

CDR3 in amino acids: CASSYGNTNTEAFF. The CDR3, as DNA: TGCGCCAGCAGTTATGGGAATACGAACACTGAAGCTTTCTTT. The chain employs TRBV5-1 and TRBJ1-1; no clear D. Germline V CDR1 and CDR2: SGHRS, YFSETQ. Trimming removed 5 bases at V and 1 base at J, with 12 bases between. This CDR3 contains 14 residues.

The V and J genes are TRBV15 and TRBJ1-1; D uncertain. In germline, CDR1 is LNHNV, CDR2 YYDKDF (reference sequence). The length of the CDR3 is 16 residues. V was shortened by 0 bases and J by 0 bases, with 11 bases between the two germline ends. Here the CDR3 reads CATSRDLGTMNTEAFF. Here the CDR3 DNA reads TGTGCCACCAGCAGAGATTTGGGTACCATGAACACTGAAGCTTTCTTT.

This clonotype showed up just a few times. The chain employs TRBV9 and TRBJ1-2; 8 positions agree with TRBD1. Trimming took 0 bases from V and 4 from J; bases not matched to a gene: 5. CDR1 is SGDLS and CDR2 is YYNGEE in the germline V gene. This CDR3 comprises 15 residues. The CDR3: CASSVDGTGGYGYTF. The CDR3 DNA is TGTGCCAGCAGCGTAGACGGGACAGGTGGCTATGGCTACACCTTC.

This clonotype was recorded at least ten times. This chain connects TRBV29-1 to TRBJ1-1, with D hard to call. The CDR3 has 12 residues. The ends were cut back, 4 bases at V and 0 bases at J, with 6 bases in the middle. CDR1 is SQVTM and CDR2 is ANQGSEA in the germline V gene. The CDR3 DNA reads TGCAGCGTTGGACCGATGAACACTGAAGCTTTCTTT. This codes for CSVGPMNTEAFF.

The chain is built from TRBV7-2 and TRBJ2-2, with D perhaps assigned TRBD1 or TRBD2 (5 bases each). Germline assignment: CDR1 SGHTA and CDR2 FQGNSA. The CDR3 contains 15 residues. V was cut by 5 bases and J by 6 bases, with 16 bases left in between. Here the CDR3 DNA reads TGTGCCAGCAGCCTTCCATATGGGGGTGCCGGGGAGCTGTTTTTT. Residues: CASSLPYGGAGELFF.

This clonotype turned up a few times. The rearrangement links TRBV10-3 to TRBJ2-1; maybe TRBD1 (6 bases). V gave up 11 bases and J gave up 1 base, with 9 bases separating them. This CDR3 contains 12 residues. Looked up from germline, CDR1 is ENHRY and CDR2 is SYGVKD. The CDR3 spells CAGGGSYNEQFF. The CDR3 DNA follows: TGTGCCGGGGGCGGATCCTACAATGAGCAGTTCTTC.

This clonotype was counted a few times. This sequence joins TRBV5-8 and TRBJ1-4; a possible D gene is TRBD1 (6 bases). V lost 4 bases to trimming and J lost 7 bases, with 17 bases between them. The CDR3 length is 15 residues. CDR1 SGHTS and CDR2 YDEGEE come from the germline V gene. This chain's CDR3 is CASSPRGTLPEKLFF. The CDR3 DNA sequence: TGTGCCAGCAGCCCCCGAGGGACACTTCCTGAAAAACTGTTTTTT.

The rearrangement joins TRBV5-1 to TRBJ2-5, with 8 nucleotides matching TRBD2. The V gene end was trimmed by 4 bases and the J gene end by 4 bases; junction bases not matched to a gene: 9. The germline V gene encodes CDR1 SGHRS and CDR2 YFSETQ. There are 15 residues in the CDR3. The DNA for the CDR3 is TGCGCCAGCAGCCCTGGGGCCCGGGGGGGAGAGACCCAGTACTTC. This translates into CASSPGARGGETQYF.

J is TRBJ1-1 and V is TRBV4-1; D is undetermined. The CDR3 is 14 residues long. Germline CDR1 is MGHRA and CDR2 is YSYEKL. Trimming removed 3 bases at V and 5 bases at J, with 13 bases between. The CDR3 region is CASSQREFGTEAFF. The CDR3, as DNA: TGCGCCAGCAGCCAGCGGGAATTTGGAACTGAAGCTTTCTTT.

The chain employs TRBV19 and TRBJ1-5, with D possibly being TRBD1 (6 bases). Between the trimmed V and J ends, which lost 4 bases and 1 base, there was a span of 14 bases. CDR1 is LNHDA and CDR2 is SQIVND in the germline V gene (reference sequence). The CDR3 has 16 amino acids. Here the CDR3 DNA reads TGTGCCAGTAGTAGTAGTGAACAGGGAAGCAATCAGCCCCAGCATTTT. Its protein product is CASSSSEQGSNQPQHF. Together with reference TRBV19 and TRBJ1-5, the CDR3 gives the full variable domain: DGGITQSPKYLFRKEGQNVTLSCEQNLNHDAMYWYRQDPGQGLRLIYYSQIVNDFQKGDIAEGYSVSREKKESFPLTVTSAQKNPTAFYLCASSSSEQGSNQPQHFGDGTRLSIL.

This clonotype showed up just a few times. CDR3 protein: CASSPGGDNYGYTF. DNA of the CDR3: TGTGCCAGCAGCCCCGGAGGGGACAACTATGGCTACACCTTC. This chain joins TRBV5-4 and TRBJ1-2; possible D gene TRBD1, 5 bases. Germline V gives CDR1 SGHNT, CDR2 YYREEE (reference sequence). This CDR3 comprises 14 residues. Trimming took 4 bases from V and 2 from J, leaving 12 bases between them.

This clonotype has a single count. The CDR3 region is CSVLTGSGANVLTF. DNA for the CDR3: TGCAGCGTTCTAACAGGGTCTGGGGCCAACGTCCTGACTTTC. This chain links TRBV29-1 with TRBJ2-6; possibly TRBD1 for D (6 bases). The CDR3 is 14 residues long. Germline loops: CDR1 SQVTM, CDR2 ANQGSEA. Trimming stripped 5 bases from V and 1 base from J, with 9 bases between.

The chain combines TRBV4-1 with TRBJ2-1; no clear D. Germline CDR1 and CDR2: MGHRA and YSYEKL. CDR3 length equals 16 residues. V was clipped by 1 base and J by 7 bases, with 17 bases between them. The CDR3 loop reads CASSQVWPGDVNEQFF. CDR3 DNA: TGCGCCAGCAGCCAAGTGTGGCCGGGCGACGTTAATGAGCAGTTCTTC.

V and J are TRBV5-5 and TRBJ1-2, with unresolved D. Trimming left V 0 bases short and J 5 bases short, with 14 bases between. CDR1 and CDR2 (germline): SGHKS, YYEKEE (reference sequence). This CDR3 is 15 amino acids long. The DNA of the CDR3 is TGTGCCAGCAGCTTGGTCGGAGGGTATACATATGGCTACACCTTC. It specifies CASSLVGGYTYGYTF.

This chain connects TRBV12-3 or TRBV12-4 to TRBJ2-1; no clear D gene. V was clipped by 5 bases and J by 7 bases, with 9 bases between them. The CDR3 has 12 amino acids. The DNA for the CDR3 is TGTGCCAGCAGTGCCGAAGGAAATGAGCAGTTCTTC. It specifies CASSAEGNEQFF.

In its sample, this clonotype was seen a few times. The chain uses TRBV9 and TRBJ1-1; 7 nucleotides agree with TRBD1. CDR3 size: 17 residues. Germline-derived CDR1 and CDR2 are SGDLS and YYNGEE. With V trimmed by 0 bases and J by 0 bases, 8 bases remained unmatched. CDR3 DNA sequence: TGTGCCAGCAGCGTAGCCGCGACAGGGATTATGAACACTGAAGCTTTCTTT. Residues: CASSVAATGIMNTEAFF.

This clonotype showed up just a few times. The chain carries TRBV7-9 and TRBJ2-1; perhaps TRBD2 as D (6 bases). V dropped 5 bases and J dropped 7 bases, with 21 bases sitting between them. Germline CDR1 reads SEHNR; CDR2 reads FQNEAQ (reference sequence). CDR3 size: 16 residues. For the CDR3, the DNA is TGTGCCAGCAGCCCTCGGAGGGTTAGCGGTAGGAATGAGCAGTTCTTC. This gives the protein CASSPRRVSGRNEQFF.

The chain carries TRBV20-1 and TRBJ2-3; D is perhaps TRBD1 (6 bases). Germline V gives CDR1 DFQATT, CDR2 SNEGSKA (reference sequence). The V end was cut by 3 bases, the J end by 7 bases, with 14 bases between. The CDR3 has 13 amino acids. In DNA form, the CDR3 reads TGCAGTGCTAGGACAGGCGGCGGAAATACGCAGTATTTT. This encodes CSARTGGGNTQYF.

The CDR3 DNA reads as TGTGCCAGCAGCCAACGGACAGGGGGTGATGGCTACACCTTC. It codes for CASSQRTGGDGYTF. The genes are TRBV13 and TRBJ1-2; 10 bases agree with TRBD1. The CDR3 has 14 residues. V shed 5 bases and J 6 bases; nucleotides not matched to a gene: 6. The germline V gene encodes CDR1 PRHDT and CDR2 FYEKMQ (reference sequence).

The chain recombines TRBV5-1 with TRBJ2-7; a possible D gene is TRBD2 (6 bases). The V and J ends lost 4 bases and 1 base respectively, with 9 bases between them. This CDR3 contains 13 residues. Germline V CDR1 and CDR2: SGHRS, YFSETQ. The CDR3 is CASSAGTSYEQYF. The DNA of the CDR3 is TGCGCCAGCAGCGCCGGGACTTCCTACGAGCAGTACTTC.

The table lists this clonotype with many counts. This sequence joins TRBV7-9 and TRBJ2-4, with D perhaps TRBD2 (5 bases). Trimming removed 1 base from V and 4 bases from J, with 8 bases in between. The CDR3 contains 14 residues. Germline values: CDR1 SEHNR, CDR2 FQNEAQ (reference sequence). The CDR3 coding sequence is TGTGCCAGCAGCTTAGGCGGCGGGAAAAACATTCAGTACTTC. Amino acid sequence: CASSLGGGKNIQYF.

V and J are TRBV6-5 and TRBJ1-1; 9 bases fit TRBD1. This CDR3 spans 14 amino acids. From germline, CDR1 is MNHEY and CDR2 SVGAGI. The junction had 7 bases not matched to a gene; V was cut back by 6 bases and J by 5 bases. For the CDR3, the DNA is TGTGCCAGCAGACAGGGGGCGCGAAGAACTGAAGCTTTCTTT. This encodes CASRQGARRTEAFF.

This clonotype has more than one count but fewer than ten. This chain uses TRBV5-5 with TRBJ2-3; 7 bases map to TRBD2. Looked up from germline, CDR1 is SGHKS and CDR2 is YYEKEE (reference sequence). Trimming at V came to 4 bases and at J to 0 bases, leaving 5 bases not matched to a gene. This CDR3 contains 15 residues. CDR3 DNA sequence: TGTGCCAGCAGCAATCGGGGGGAGAGCACAGATACGCAGTATTTT. This translates into CASSNRGESTDTQYF. The full variable domain, with the rest looked up from reference TRBV5-5 and TRBJ2-3, is DAGVTQSPTHLIKTRGQQVTLRCSPISGHKSVSWYQQVLGQGPQFIFQYYEKEERGRGNFPDRFSARQFPNYSSELNVNALLLGDSALYLCASSNRGESTDTQYFGPGTRLTVL.

This clonotype showed up many times. The J gene is TRBJ1-5, the V gene TRBV12-3 or TRBV12-4; 7 bases agree with TRBD1. This CDR3 region has 13 residues. V shed 4 bases, J shed 4 bases, and the junction held 1 base outside the gene matches. CDR3 loop: CASSSQGNQPQHF. The CDR3, as DNA: TGTGCCAGCAGTTCACAGGGGAATCAGCCCCAGCATTTT.